This T cell receptor (beta chain) appears in the sequencing data of a study of T-cell memory formation after mild COVID-19. Study-level points and caveats: Of the contracting clones, CD4+ ones lay mainly in CM and EM, and CD8+ ones in EMRA. CD4+ bias marked clones expanding day 15 to 37, unlike balanced contracting clones. Pre-infection memory harbored some responding clones, suggesting cross-reactive memory joined.

TCRdb re-analysed the 5' RACE reads in MiXCR, keeping a single row per CDR3 protein. The sample holds 300,000 to 400,000 distinct CDR3 sequences, 25% to 30% seen once. The CDR3 consists of 15 residues. The junction had 9 bases not matched to a gene; V was cut back by 7 bases and J by 1 base. Germline lookup yields CDR1 ENHRY and CDR2 SYGVKD. Turning to this clonotype: Antigen: not known.

The chain joins TRBV10-3 to TRBJ1-1, with 7 bases that match TRBD1. The material sequenced was PBMCs or a T cell subset sorted from them (not recorded which). This TCR was sampled from an adult woman who had mild COVID-19 (a few samples of this study predate the infection). Cell type and time point are not known. This CDR3 reads CAITLTGVGNTEAFF. For the CDR3, the DNA is TGTGCCATCACCCTCACAGGGGTCGGGAACACTGAAGCTTTCTTT.